The rows below give T cell receptor beta chains drawn from one sample of a study of blood T cell repertoires in COVID-19. Measured with immunoSEQ multiplex PCR; TCRdb has only the in-frame clones, and not every one. The table lists about 82,000 clones, 82% of them singletons. The material sequenced was peripheral blood. All receptors come from a man aged 50-59 years with active or convalescent COVID-19. The CDR3 runs from the conserved cysteine through the conserved F or W. D genes are given only for firm matches. Clone size is given for some rows only: seen once, a few or many times, or a class if the clone is expanded.

j_gene	d_gene	v_gene	abundance	CDR3nt	CDR3aa
TRBJ1-1	TRBD1	TRBV19	NA	TGTGCCACCGAGGGACAGGGAGGCACTGAAGCTTTCTTT	CATEGQGGTEAFF
TRBJ1-2	NA	TRBV6-4	few	TGTGCCAGCAGTGCCGCTTCGGCAGGTGGAGGCTACACCTTC	CASSAASAGGGYTF
TRBJ1-2	TRBD1	TRBV3-1/TRBV3-2	once	TGTGCCAGCAGCCAAGATTTTGGGACAGGGGGCGATGGCTACACCTTC	CASSQDFGTGGDGYTF
TRBJ2-3	NA	TRBV11-2	once	TGTGCCAGCAGCTCACAGGGACCACGCACAGATACGCAGTATTTT	CASSSQGPRTDTQYF
TRBJ2-3	TRBD2	TRBV10-3	once	TGTGCCATCAGCGCTAGCGGGGGAAGCACAGATACGCAGTATTTT	CAISASGGSTDTQYF
TRBJ1-2	NA	TRBV27	NA	TGTGCCAGCAGTTTCAGAAATAACTATGGCTACACCTTC	CASSFRNNYGYTF
TRBJ2-5	NA	TRBV5-1	NA	TGCGCCAGCAGCTTTAAGCCTCCCCAAGAGACCCAGTACTTC	CASSFKPPQETQYF
TRBJ1-2	NA	TRBV28	NA	TGTGCCAGCAGTTTATCCGGGACACGTAACTATGGCTACACCTTC	CASSLSGTRNYGYTF
TRBJ1-6	NA	TRBV19	NA	TGTGCCAGTAGGAAGCTACAGGAGAATTCACCCCTCCACTTT	CASRKLQENSPLHF
TRBJ1-1	TRBD1	TRBV30	NA	TGTGCCGGGACTAAGGGACAGGCGGATGAAGCTTTCTTT	CAGTKGQADEAFF
TRBJ2-5	TRBD2	TRBV10-3	once	TGTGCCATCAGTGGATTTAGCGGGGGGATTCAAGAGACCCAGTACTTC	CAISGFSGGIQETQYF
TRBJ2-3	TRBD2	TRBV24-1	NA	TGTGCCACCAAACCTAGCGGGACAGATACGCAGTATTTT	CATKPSGTDTQYF
TRBJ2-2	NA	TRBV5-4	NA	TGTGCCAGCTCCCTGGGGGGGGCTCGGACCGGGGAGCTGTTTTTT	CASSLGGARTGELFF
TRBJ2-1	TRBD1	TRBV5-1	NA	TGCGCCAGCAGCTTGGCCGCCGGGACAGGGGGCTACAATGAGCAGTTCTTC	CASSLAAGTGGYNEQFF
TRBJ2-2	NA	TRBV4-2	NA	TGTGCCAGCAGCCAAACCTATGGGAGTTATACCGGGGAGCTGTTTTTT	CASSQTYGSYTGELFF
TRBJ2-7	NA	TRBV10-3	NA	TGTGCCATCAGTACAAGACAGTCCTACGAGCAGTACTTC	CAISTRQSYEQYF
TRBJ2-3	NA	TRBV2	NA	TGTGCCAGCAGTCCCCCATCCACAGATACGCAGTATTTT	CASSPPSTDTQYF
TRBJ2-1	NA	TRBV27	once	TGTGCCAGCACTAGCTTATCCTACAATGAGCAGTTCTTC	CASTSLSYNEQFF
TRBJ2-5	NA	TRBV10-3	NA	TGTGCCATCAGTGGGGCCACCCAAGAGACCCAGTACTTC	CAISGATQETQYF
TRBJ1-1	TRBD1	TRBV6-4	NA	TGTGCCAGCAGCCGGACAGGGGGCGAGGAAGCTTTCTTT	CASSRTGGEEAFF
TRBJ2-2	NA	TRBV5-5	once	TGTGCCAGCAGCTTGGCCGGAGGCACCGGGGAGCTGTTTTTT	CASSLAGGTGELFF
TRBJ1-1	TRBD1	TRBV14	NA	TGTGCCAGCAGCCAGCTTGGATCAGGGGGCGGCACTGAAGCTTTCTTT	CASSQLGSGGGTEAFF
TRBJ2-3	TRBD1	TRBV29-1	few	TGCAGCGTTGAAGTAGGGGGCAGGGATACGCAGTATTTT	CSVEVGGRDTQYF
TRBJ2-3	NA	TRBV29-1	NA	TGCAGCGGTAACACAGGGACAGATACGCAGTATTTT	CSGNTGTDTQYF
TRBJ2-2	TRBD1	TRBV4-3	NA	TGCGCCAGCAGCCCTTTCGGGACAGGGGTTCTGGACGGGGAGCTGTTTTTT	CASSPFGTGVLDGELFF
TRBJ2-2	NA	TRBV7-2	NA	TGTGCCAGCAGCTCCGGAGTCGTTTCCGGGGAGCTGTTTTTT	CASSSGVVSGELFF